This is a list of T cell receptor beta chains from one sample in a study of siplizumab effects on memory and regulatory T cells. TCRdb keeps only in-frame clones here, not all; method: immunoSEQ multiplex PCR. The sample carries some 100,000 clones, approximately 94% recorded once. The sequencing input was non-Treg CD4+ T cells sorted from blood. The origin of the receptors is a human donor in good health. Both conserved end residues are part of each CDR3. A D gene is named only where the DNA matches it firmly. A row's size may be missing; if present it is once, few, many or a size class.

TGCGCCAGCGGGGACACCTACTACGAGCAGTACTTC	CASGDTYYEQYF	TRBJ2-7	.	TRBV10-1	.
TGTGCCAGCAGTCCAAACCCGAGCAACGAGCAGTACTTC	CASSPNPSNEQYF	TRBJ2-7	.	TRBV6-1	once
TGTGCCAGCAGTTTAGAGGGCCAGGTGTACAATGAGCAGTTCTTC	CASSLEGQVYNEQFF	TRBJ2-1	.	TRBV27	.
TGCAGCGTAGCGGACAGGTTTGATCAGCCCCAGCATTTT	CSVADRFDQPQHF	TRBJ1-5	TRBD1	TRBV29-1	.
TGCGCCAGCAGCACCAGGACAGGGGGCTTCATGAACACTGAAGCTTTCTTT	CASSTRTGGFMNTEAFF	TRBJ1-1	TRBD1	TRBV5-1	.
TGTGCCAGCAGCTTAGCTGGACAGGGCTACGAGCAGTACTTC	CASSLAGQGYEQYF	TRBJ2-7	TRBD1	TRBV7-2	.
TGTGCCAGCAGCTTTCTGCAGGGGGGGTCCTACGAGCAGTACTTC	CASSFLQGGSYEQYF	TRBJ2-7	.	TRBV7-9	.
TGTGCCAGCAGTAACCCCCCACAGGGGACAGATACGCAGTATTTT	CASSNPPQGTDTQYF	TRBJ2-3	TRBD1	TRBV28	.
TGCGCCAGCAGTGAGTCAAGGACAGATCCCTCGTTCTATGGCTACACCTTC	CASSESRTDPSFYGYTF	TRBJ1-2	.	TRBV10-1	.
TGTGCCACCAGCCCGCGGGGAAGGAGCACTGAAGCTTTCTTT	CATSPRGRSTEAFF	TRBJ1-1	.	TRBV19	few
TGTGCCAGCACTGCGGGACAGCCGTATGGCTACACCTTC	CASTAGQPYGYTF	TRBJ1-2	TRBD1	TRBV2	.
TGTGCCAGCAGCTTAGTGGCGGGAAGTCAAGAGACCCAGTACTTC	CASSLVAGSQETQYF	TRBJ2-5	.	TRBV7-2	.
TGTGCCATCGCGAGGGAGGCCGGTCGAGGTACGCAGTATTTT	CAIAREAGRGTQYF	TRBJ2-3	.	TRBV10-3	.
TGTGCCAGCAGTAACCCTGAGTTAGCCAAAAACATTCAGTACTTC	CASSNPELAKNIQYF	TRBJ2-4	.	TRBV28	.
TGTGCCAGCAGCTTAGGGGGCACTAGCACAGATACGCAGTATTTT	CASSLGGTSTDTQYF	TRBJ2-3	.	TRBV7-6	once
TGTGCCAGCTCACCAACAACAGGGGTATGGCAAGAGACCCAGTACTTC	CASSPTTGVWQETQYF	TRBJ2-5	TRBD1	TRBV18	.
TGCAGCGTCGGGGCGTCACAGGGCAATGAGCAGTTCTTC	CSVGASQGNEQFF	TRBJ2-1	.	TRBV29-1	.
TGTGCCAGCAGCCCCCGAGGTAGCGGGATTATATCAGATACGCAGTATTTT	CASSPRGSGIISDTQYF	TRBJ2-3	TRBD2	TRBV9	.
TGTGCCAGCAGTGCGGGGACTAGCGGGACCGGTTCTGTGCAGTACTTC	CASSAGTSGTGSVQYF	TRBJ2-7	TRBD2	TRBV6-4	.
TGTGCCAGCTCATCTAAACCCCGGACAGAAATCGCTGGGGCCAACGTCCTGACTTTC	CASSSKPRTEIAGANVLTF	TRBJ2-6	.	TRBV18	.
TGCGCCAGCGGGGGACTAGCGGGAGCAGATACGCAGTATTTT	CASGGLAGADTQYF	TRBJ2-3	TRBD2	TRBV5-1	.
TGCGCCAGCAGCTTGGATTTAGCCCAAGGGTACAATGAGCAGTTCTTC	CASSLDLAQGYNEQFF	TRBJ2-1	.	TRBV5-1	.
TGTGCCAGCAGCCAGTATCGGATCTGGCCTTACGAGCAGTACTTC	CASSQYRIWPYEQYF	TRBJ2-7	.	TRBV14	.